This T cell receptor beta chain was profiled in a study of tumor and adjacent non-tumor tissue in lung cancer. About the research overall: Patients comprised roughly 12 adenocarcinoma, a couple of squamous cell carcinoma and 1 small cell lung cancer.

Germline V gene data show CDR1 as MDHEN and CDR2 as SYDVKM. Counting both end residues, the CDR3 totals 15 amino acids. RNA was extracted from bulk tissue without any cell sorting. Three rounds of nested PCR, following a modified ARM-PCR protocol, produced the TCRbeta library. TCRdb re-called the multiplex PCR reads with MiXCR, one entry per CDR3 protein. The data show some 100,000 distinct CDR3 sequences, 60% to 80% seen once. On this clonotype itself: The target antigen is unknown. This is likely a read error, given that the CDR3 carries no conserved phenylalanine or tryptophan at its end. No DNA is shown, since the ends of the CDR3 on it are uncertain; the CDR3 is the one TCRdb lists.

Broader study findings: Shorter survival was associated with higher TCR diversity in tumors. Top 100 clones took a larger repertoire share in normal lung.

The sequenced sample was lung tumor tissue. This clonotype was obtained from a woman aged 55-70 years with non-small cell lung cancer. The V gene is TRBV28, the J gene TRBJ2-3; TRBD2 is taken as the D call from the table, unchecked against the DNA. CDR3 region: CASGPGDSGLDTQCL.